This is a list of T cell receptor beta chains from one sample in a study of blood T cell repertoires in COVID-19. Data came from immunoSEQ multiplex PCR; TCRdb stores just in-frame clones and leaves some out. The sample consists of hundreds of thousands of clones, nearly 90% of them appearing once. The sequencing sample was made of peripheral blood. The receptors were sampled from a young man with active or convalescent COVID-19. Both conserved end residues are part of each CDR3. Fields, in order: D gene, CDR3 length, J gene, V gene, clone size, CDR3 protein, CDR3 DNA. A D gene is named only where the DNA matches it firmly. For some rows the clone size is stated as once, few or many, or as a class when expanded; others skip it.

-,14,TRBJ1-6,TRBV2,-,CASSEMGARSPLHF,TGTGCCAGCAGTGAAATGGGGGCTCGTTCACCCCTCCACTTT
TRBD1,15,TRBJ1-5,TRBV19,-,CASSISRTGSQPQHF,TGTGCCAGTAGTATATCTCGGACAGGGTCACAGCCCCAGCATTTT
TRBD2,15,TRBJ2-1,TRBV5-1,-,CASSQAGASYNEQFF,TGCGCCAGCAGCCAAGCGGGGGCCTCCTACAATGAGCAGTTCTTC
-,15,TRBJ1-2,TRBV7-2,-,CASSHTSRDIYGYTF,TGTGCCAGCAGCCATACGTCCCGGGACATCTATGGCTACACCTTC
TRBD2,16,TRBJ2-5,TRBV5-1,-,CASSLLAGAVAETQYF,TGCGCCAGCAGCTTACTAGCGGGGGCCGTGGCGGAGACCCAGTACTTC
-,13,TRBJ2-5,TRBV13,-,CASSATSQETQYF,TGTGCCAGCAGCGCCACTTCCCAAGAGACCCAGTACTTC
-,11,TRBJ2-5,TRBV29-1,-,CSVEGRGTQYF,TGCAGCGTTGAAGGGAGAGGGACCCAGTACTTC
-,22,TRBJ1-1,TRBV9,-,CASSVGIVGTAGWAPGDTEAFF,TGTGCCAGCAGCGTAGGTATTGTAGGTACCGCTGGGTGGGCGCCCGGGGACACTGAAGCTTTCTTT
-,17,TRBJ1-1,TRBV5-6,-,CASSGIGRGGLNTEAFF,TGTGCCAGCAGCGGGATAGGTCGGGGAGGCTTAAACACTGAAGCTTTCTTT
TRBD1,15,TRBJ1-2,TRBV9,-,CASSVHRGLDYGYTF,TGTGCCAGCAGCGTTCACAGGGGGCTGGACTATGGCTACACCTTC
-,15,TRBJ2-3,TRBV9,-,CASSVAGQREDTQYF,TGTGCCAGCAGCGTAGCTGGACAGAGGGAAGATACGCAGTATTTT
TRBD1,15,TRBJ1-1,TRBV19,-,CASSTPQGAFTEAFF,TGTGCCAGTAGCACACCTCAGGGGGCATTCACTGAAGCTTTCTTT
-,17,TRBJ1-3,TRBV13,-,CASSLPGEGVEGDTIYF,TGTGCCAGCAGCTTACCCGGTGAAGGGGTTGAGGGGGACACCATATATTTT
-,13,TRBJ1-5,TRBV7-2,-,CASSDGRVGPQHF,TGTGCCAGCAGCGATGGTAGAGTCGGGCCCCAGCATTTT
TRBD2,16,TRBJ2-5,TRBV9,-,CASSVGWEGLQETQYF,TGTGCCAGCAGCGTAGGGTGGGAGGGACTCCAAGAGACCCAGTACTTC
TRBD2,17,TRBJ2-3,TRBV7-2,-,CASSLSLAGTTRGTQYF,TGTGCCAGCAGCTTAAGTCTAGCGGGGACTACACGGGGTACGCAGTATTTT
-,12,TRBJ1-1,TRBV7-8,-,CASSLSFAEAFF,TGTGCCAGCAGCCTATCCTTCGCTGAAGCTTTCTTT
TRBD1,14,TRBJ1-5,TRBV27,-,CASSSDRVNQPQHF,TGTGCCAGCAGCTCGGACAGGGTGAATCAGCCCCAGCATTTT
TRBD1,12,TRBJ2-7,TRBV18,-,CAGGRGTYEQYF,TGTGCCGGCGGCAGGGGGACCTACGAGCAGTACTTC
-,11,TRBJ2-7,TRBV27,-,CATNGADEQYF,TGTGCCACCAATGGGGCCGACGAGCAGTACTTC
-,15,TRBJ2-2,TRBV5-1,-,CASSLVFEGLGELFF,TGCGCCAGCAGCTTGGTTTTCGAGGGACTCGGGGAGCTGTTTTTT
-,15,TRBJ1-4,TRBV21-1,-,CASSGLWARNEKLFF,TGTGCCAGCAGCGGTCTTTGGGCACGTAATGAAAAACTGTTTTTT
-,13,TRBJ1-1,TRBV18,-,CASSPGVTTEAFF,TGTGCCAGCTCACCGGGAGTAACCACTGAAGCTTTCTTT
-,13,TRBJ1-1,TRBV7-9,-,CASTPPGWTEAFF,TGTGCCAGCACCCCGCCCGGGTGGACTGAAGCTTTCTTT
-,13,TRBJ2-1,TRBV6-2/TRBV6-3,-,CASSFSQGNEQFF,TGTGCCAGCAGTTTTAGCCAGGGCAATGAGCAGTTCTTC
TRBD1,19,TRBJ1-1,TRBV28,-,CASRSPALGQASANTEAFF,TGTGCCAGCAGAAGTCCCGCGCTCGGACAGGCGAGTGCGAACACTGAAGCTTTCTTT
TRBD1,16,TRBJ2-7,TRBV10-3,-,CAISESAGTVEYEQYF,TGTGCCATCAGTGAGTCCGCCGGGACAGTGGAGTACGAGCAGTACTTC
-,16,TRBJ1-2,TRBV28,-,CASRSEAGVGAYGYTF,TGTGCCAGCAGGTCAGAGGCAGGGGTAGGGGCCTATGGCTACACCTTC
-,15,TRBJ2-1,TRBV7-6,-,CASSSTLTSGNEQFF,TGTGCCAGCAGCTCAACCCTAACATCAGGCAATGAGCAGTTCTTC
-,12,TRBJ1-1,TRBV7-9,-,CASSSTGGEAFF,TGTGCCAGCAGTTCAACAGGCGGCGAAGCTTTCTTT
-,11,TRBJ2-2,TRBV4-1,few,CASSLLGELFF,TGCGCCAGCAGCCTCCTCGGGGAGCTGTTTTTT
-,15,TRBJ1-4,TRBV19,-,CASSPDRGTNEKLFF,TGTGCCAGTAGCCCCGACAGAGGAACTAATGAAAAACTGTTTTTT
TRBD2,18,TRBJ2-7,TRBV5-6,-,CASSPGPGTSGGWYGQYF,TGTGCCAGCAGCCCAGGACCCGGGACTAGCGGGGGATGGTATGGGCAGTACTTC
-,14,TRBJ2-1,TRBV11-2,-,CASSVSGINNEQFF,TGTGCCAGCAGCGTTAGCGGAATAAACAATGAGCAGTTCTTC
TRBD1,14,TRBJ1-2,TRBV19,-,CASSTGTGLPGYTF,TGTGCCAGTAGTACCGGGACAGGGCTTCCTGGCTACACCTTC
TRBD1,15,TRBJ1-2,TRBV7-8,-,CASSLGSGDSYGYTF,TGTGCCAGCAGCTTAGGTTCCGGGGACAGCTATGGCTACACCTTC
-,15,TRBJ2-2,TRBV7-3,few,CANSEGATDTGELFF,TGTGCCAACTCGGAGGGGGCGACGGACACCGGGGAGCTGTTTTTT
-,15,TRBJ1-4,TRBV14,few,CASSQDRSFNEKLFF,TGTGCCAGCAGCCAAGATAGGAGTTTTAATGAAAAACTGTTTTTT
TRBD1,13,TRBJ1-4,TRBV9,few,CASSGTGTEKLFF,TGTGCCAGTTCCGGGACAGGGACCGAAAAACTGTTTTTT
-,12,TRBJ1-1,TRBV29-1,once,CTTEVGNTEAFF,TGCACCACCGAGGTTGGGAACACTGAAGCTTTCTTT
-,14,TRBJ2-1,TRBV19,-,CASSIASSYNEQFF,TGTGCCAGTAGTATCGCTAGTAGCTACAATGAGCAGTTCTTC
TRBD1,14,TRBJ2-7,TRBV5-1,-,CASSLDRVPYEQYF,TGCGCCAGCAGTTTGGACAGGGTCCCCTACGAGCAGTACTTC
-,13,TRBJ2-2,TRBV24-1,-,CATSEPVTGELFF,TGTGCCACCAGTGAGCCAGTAACCGGGGAGCTGTTTTTT
TRBD2,20,TRBJ2-1,TRBV9,-,CASSVASSGAQKISYNEQFF,TGTGCCAGCAGCGTAGCCTCTAGCGGCGCTCAAAAAATTTCCTACAATGAGCAGTTCTTC
TRBD2,16,TRBJ2-3,TRBV10-3,-,CAISTSGGTSTDTQYF,TGTGCCATCAGTACTAGCGGGGGGACCAGCACAGATACGCAGTATTTT
-,13,TRBJ2-3,TRBV4-1,-,CASGASGTDTQYF,TGCGCCAGCGGGGCTAGCGGCACAGATACGCAGTATTTT
-,13,TRBJ2-5,TRBV12-3/TRBV12-4,-,CASSFMAGETQYF,TGTGCCAGCAGTTTTATGGCGGGAGAGACCCAGTACTTC
-,13,TRBJ1-1,TRBV19,-,CASSMGANTEAFF,TGTGCCAGTAGTATGGGGGCGAACACTGAAGCTTTCTTT
-,15,TRBJ2-3,TRBV6-5,once,CASSYSPAHTDTQYF,TGTGCCAGCAGTTACTCTCCAGCGCACACAGATACGCAGTATTTT
TRBD1,15,TRBJ1-5,TRBV7-8,-,CASSPRQGSRQPQHF,TGTGCCAGCAGCCCAAGACAGGGGAGTAGGCAGCCCCAGCATTTT
TRBD1,12,TRBJ2-1,TRBV19,-,CASRGQGTLKFF,TGTGCCAGTAGGGGACAGGGGACGTTGAAGTTCTTC
-,14,TRBJ1-4,TRBV6-5,once,CASSYGGANEKLFF,TGTGCCAGCAGTTACGGGGGGGCTAATGAAAAACTGTTTTTT
-,14,TRBJ1-1,TRBV12-2,-,CASRLNSVNTEAFF,TGTGCAAGTCGCTTAAACTCGGTGAACACTGAAGCTTTCTTT
TRBD1,16,TRBJ1-3,TRBV5-1,-,CASSLDGQGIGNTIYF,TGCGCCAGCAGCTTAGACGGACAGGGTATTGGAAACACCATATATTTT
TRBD1,12,TRBJ1-2,TRBV10-3,few,CAISTTGDGYTF,TGTGCCATCAGTACTACAGGGGATGGCTACACCTTC